This T cell receptor (beta chain) came from a study of tumor-infiltrating lymphocytes in oesophageal squamous cell carcinoma. TCRdb analysed the PCR reads with MiXCR anew, one entry per CDR3 protein. Of some 17,000 distinct CDR3 sequences listed, about 46% are singletons. This clonotype was counted once. This CDR3 spans 13 amino acids. Germline V gene data show CDR1 as MDHEN and CDR2 as SYDVKM. This chain links TRBV28 with TRBJ2-1, with 7 bases aligning to TRBD2. TRBJ2-7 explains the end of the DNA better; the J call may be wrong. This TCR came from a female donor with esophageal squamous cell carcinoma. The specimen was normal esophageal tissue next to the tumor. The CDR3 sequence is CASSLAGVDEQYF. The CDR3 DNA reads TGTGCCAGCAGTTTAGCGGGAGTTGACGAGCAGTACTTC.